A single sample is the source of the 31 T cell receptor beta chains below, sequenced in a study of cytomegalovirus exposure and HLA in healthy donors. With 60 Vbeta and 13 Jbeta primers, the PCR was carried out. Libraries were prepared by immunoSEQ multiplex PCR; TCRdb keeps only in-frame clonotypes and omits some of them. The profile shows about 160,000 clones, about 80% of them singletons. The sample comprised PBMCs. The source is a woman aged 45-60 years in good health and CMV-seropositive.

The rearrangement links TRBV29-1 to TRBJ1-1, with D tentatively TRBD1 (5 bases). Germline CDR1 is SQVTM and CDR2 is ANQGSEA. This CDR3 contains 13 residues. V was trimmed by 3 bases and J by 0 bases, leaving 8 bases between them. Here the CDR3 reads CSVDRAMNTEAFF. CDR3 nucleotides: TGCAGCGTTGACAGGGCGATGAACACTGAAGCTTTCTTT.

This chain joins TRBV6-5 and TRBJ2-7; 9 bases fit TRBD2. Germline loops: CDR1 MNHEY, CDR2 SVGAGI. J lost 7 bases, V lost 0 bases, and 4 bases had no gene match. The CDR3 is 14 residues long. The CDR3 spells CASSYSGLAGEQYF. In DNA, the CDR3 is TGTGCCAGCAGTTACTCGGGACTAGCAGGGGAGCAGTACTTC.

Regarding this clone: Additional DNA sequences in this sample encode the identical CDR3. V and J are TRBV14 and TRBJ2-1; 11 positions match TRBD1. The length of the CDR3 is 14 residues. V lost 3 bases and J lost 7; bases outside the gene matches: 2. Germline V gives CDR1 SGHDN, CDR2 FVKESK. The CDR3 region is CASSHRDRGNEQFF. The CDR3 coding sequence is TGTGCCAGCAGCCACCGGGACAGGGGGAATGAGCAGTTCTTC. The complete variable domain, with remaining parts taken from reference TRBV14 and TRBJ2-1, reads EAGVTQFPSHSVIEKGQTVTLRCDPISGHDNLYWYRRVMGKEIKFLLHFVKESKQDESGMPNNRFLAERTGGTYSTLKVQPAELEDSGVYFCASSHRDRGNEQFFGPGTRLTVL.

The genes are TRBV9 and TRBJ2-3, with 10 bases matching TRBD2. Germline values: CDR1 SGDLS, CDR2 YYNGEE. The length of the CDR3 is 20 residues. Unmatched junction bases numbered 19, after V lost 4 bases and J lost 2 bases. The CDR3 loop is CASSRSSSGGSLRPTDTQYF. The CDR3, as DNA: TGTGCCAGCAGCCGTAGTAGTAGCGGGGGGTCCCTCCGACCCACAGATACGCAGTATTTT.

This clone was counted between two and nine times. The V and J genes are TRBV18 and TRBJ1-2, with TRBD1 matching 9 bases. Trimming at V came to 3 bases and at J to 6 bases, leaving 11 bases not matched to a gene. The CDR3 spans 16 residues. Germline CDR1 KGHSH, CDR2 LQKENI. The CDR3 protein is CASSPEPTGGKDGYTF. The CDR3 coding sequence is TGTGCCAGCTCACCCGAACCGACAGGGGGGAAGGATGGCTACACCTTC. The variable domain in full, with the rest retrieved from reference TRBV18 and TRBJ1-2, is NAGVMQNPRHLVRRRGQEARLRCSPMKGHSHVYWYRQLPEEGLKFMVYLQKENIIDESGMPKERFSAEFPKEGPSILRIQQVVRGDSAAYFCASSPEPTGGKDGYTFGSGTRLTVV.

The rearrangement uses TRBV6-1 and TRBJ2-7, with TRBD1 identical over 9 bases. CDR3 size: 15 residues. Germline trimming cut 6 bases from V and 6 bases from J; bases unmatched to any gene: 12. Germline V gene lookup returns CDR1 MNHNS and CDR2 SASEGT. The CDR3 coding sequence is TGTGCCAGCAGGCGCCTGGGGACAGGGACGCTCGAGCAGTACTTC. Translating it yields CASRRLGTGTLEQYF.

This clone came up a few times. V usage is TRBV2 and J usage is TRBJ2-3, with unresolved D. The V gene's germline CDR1 is SNHLY and CDR2 FYNNEI. V lost 4 bases, J lost 0 bases, and 8 bases lay in between. The CDR3 has 14 residues. The CDR3, as DNA: TGTGCCAGCAGTGGCACTACAAGCACAGATACGCAGTATTTT. This gives the protein CASSGTTSTDTQYF.

The rearrangement links TRBV28 to TRBJ2-7; D perhaps matches TRBD1 (5 bases). Germline V gives CDR1 MDHEN, CDR2 SYDVKM. The CDR3 loop spans 16 amino acids. The germline V and J ends were trimmed by 6 bases and 0 bases, with 18 bases remaining between them. The CDR3 here is CASRKSGVGASYEQYF. CDR3 nucleotides: TGTGCCAGCAGGAAATCTGGGGTTGGGGCCTCCTACGAGCAGTACTTC.

J is TRBJ2-7 and V is TRBV7-9; D is possibly TRBD2 (5 bases). Germline V gene lookup returns CDR1 SEHNR and CDR2 FQNEAQ (reference sequence). This CDR3 contains 14 residues. Trimming removed 5 bases from V and 4 bases from J, with 15 bases in between. CDR3 nucleotide sequence: TGTGCCAGCAGCCCCATCGCGGGCGCGTACGAGCAGTACTTC. This encodes CASSPIAGAYEQYF.

V is TRBV9 and J is TRBJ2-3; TRBD2 agrees at 14 bases. Germline CDR1 SGDLS, CDR2 YYNGEE. After removal of 4 bases from V and 6 bases from J, the junction contained 10 bases not matched to a gene. This CDR3 region has 17 residues. The CDR3 region is CASSFRLAGGQSDTQYF. CDR3 coding DNA: TGTGCCAGCAGCTTCCGACTAGCGGGAGGGCAATCCGATACGCAGTATTTT. Combining the CDR3 with reference TRBV9 and TRBJ2-3 gives the whole variable domain DSGVTQTPKHLITATGQRVTLRCSPRSGDLSVYWYQQSLDQGLQFLIQYYNGEERAKGNILERFSAQQFPDLHSELNLSSLELGDSALYFCASSFRLAGGQSDTQYFGPGTRLTVL.

The chain has TRBV5-1 and TRBJ1-2; 10 nucleotides agree with TRBD1. The CDR3 runs 14 residues. V lost 2 bases and J lost 8; bases outside the gene matches: 6. Germline V lookup: CDR1 SGHRS, CDR2 YFSETQ. CDR3: CASSLYRDRGGYTF. The CDR3 coding sequence is TGCGCCAGCAGCTTATACCGGGACAGGGGAGGCTACACCTTC.

This chain joins TRBV7-3 and TRBJ2-5; the D gene is possibly TRBD1 (5 bases). This CDR3 comprises 15 residues. Trimming shortened V by 1 base and J by 0 bases, and 9 bases separated the two germline ends. Germline V gives CDR1 SGHTA, CDR2 FQGTGA. CDR3 protein: CASSLMGQDQETQYF. The DNA of the CDR3 is TGTGCCAGCAGCTTAATGGGGCAGGACCAAGAGACCCAGTACTTC.

The chain has TRBV6-5 and TRBJ1-3; D is perhaps TRBD1 (6 bases). The V gene lost 5 bases and the J gene lost 0 bases, with 11 bases spanning the gap. Germline CDR1 and CDR2: MNHEY and SVGAGI. The CDR3 consists of 15 residues. The CDR3 coding sequence is TGTGCCAGCAGTCTGACAGGCATCTCTGGAAACACCATATATTTT. It is translated as CASSLTGISGNTIYF.

This chain connects TRBV11-1 to TRBJ2-7; 8 nucleotides align to TRBD1. V trimming: 2 bases; J trimming: 0 bases; junction bases outside the gene matches: 15. Germline V gives CDR1 SGHAT, CDR2 FQDESV (reference sequence). CDR3 size: 19 residues. The CDR3 coding sequence is TGTGCCAGCAGCTTAAGAGGTAGCGTTCGGGACAGGCTCTCCTACGAGCAGTACTTC. It is translated as CASSLRGSVRDRLSYEQYF.

This clone has more than one count but fewer than ten. The V gene is TRBV15, the J gene TRBJ1-1, with a weak D call TRBD1 (5 bases). V lost 1 base, J lost 1 base, and 7 bases lay in between. The CDR3 runs 14 residues. Per germline, CDR1 LNHNV and CDR2 YYDKDF (reference sequence). The CDR3 spells CATSRGQTNTEAFF. The CDR3 DNA follows: TGTGCCACCAGCAGAGGACAGACGAACACTGAAGCTTTCTTT.

This clone was seen more than once but under ten times. The V gene is TRBV7-3, the J gene TRBJ2-5; 7 bases align to TRBD2. Looked up from germline, CDR1 is SGHTA and CDR2 is FQGTGA. Trimming took 2 bases from V and 2 from J; bases not matched to a gene: 2. The CDR3 has 14 residues. CDR3 in DNA: TGTGCCAGCAGCTTATGGGGGGGGCAAGAGACCCAGTACTTC. Protein sequence: CASSLWGGQETQYF. The full variable domain, in which reference TRBV7-3 and TRBJ2-5 provide the parts outside the CDR3, is GAGVSQTPSNKVTEKGKYVELRCDPISGHTALYWYRQSLGQGPEFLIYFQGTGAADDSGLPNDRFFAVRPEGSVSTLKIQRTERGDSAVYLCASSLWGGQETQYFGPGTRLLVL.

The chain combines TRBV7-9 with TRBJ2-2; 9 positions match TRBD1. This CDR3 is built from 16 residues. V lost 0 bases, J lost 4 bases, and 3 bases stayed unmatched. Per germline, CDR1 SEHNR and CDR2 FQNEAQ (reference sequence). For the CDR3, the DNA is TGTGCCAGCAGCTTAGCCACGGGACAGGGCACCGGGGAGCTGTTTTTT. The encoded protein is CASSLATGQGTGELFF.

This chain connects TRBV4-2 to TRBJ2-5; 8 nucleotides align to TRBD2. This CDR3 is built from 14 residues. Germline-derived CDR1 and CDR2 are LGHNA and YNFKEQ. V was clipped by 1 base and J by 5 bases; unmatched bases: 3. This CDR3 reads CASSQVGGGETQYF. Here the CDR3 DNA reads TGTGCCAGCAGCCAAGTAGGCGGGGGGGAGACCCAGTACTTC.

In regard to this clone: A junction boundary mismatches the germline segment, possibly from a read error. J is TRBJ2-5 and V is TRBV7-7; maybe TRBD1 (5 bases). This CDR3 is 14 amino acids long. The germline V gene encodes CDR1 SSHAT and CDR2 FNYEAQ (reference sequence). The CDR3 is CASSITQGQETQYF. As DNA, the CDR3 is TGTGCTAGCAGCATCACCCAGGGTCAAGAGACCCAGTACTTC.

The chain carries TRBV18 and TRBJ2-2; TRBD1 aligns across 10 bases. V was clipped by 0 bases and J by 2 bases; unmatched bases: 3. Germline V CDR1 and CDR2: KGHSH, LQKENI. The CDR3 contains 17 residues. CDR3 sequence: CASSPPGQGVNTGELFF. CDR3 nucleotides: TGTGCCAGCTCACCACCAGGACAGGGGGTCAACACCGGGGAGCTGTTTTTT.

V usage is TRBV6-4 and J usage is TRBJ2-5; D might be TRBD2 (5 bases). TRBJ2-7 explains the end of the DNA better; the J call may be wrong. The germline gives CDR1 MRHNA, CDR2 SNTAGT. The CDR3 loop spans 16 amino acids. The CDR3 nucleotides are TGTGCCAGCAGTGACTGGCGGGCAGTTATGTCCTACGAGCAGTACTTC. It is translated as CASSDWRAVMSYEQYF.

The chain recombines TRBV4-3 with TRBJ2-2, with 7 bases lining up with TRBD1. This CDR3 has 17 amino acids. Germline CDR1 and CDR2: LGHNA and YSLEER. The V and J ends lost 1 base and 5 bases, in that order; junction bases with no gene match: 10. CDR3 sequence: CASSQVMDRLGTGELFF. The CDR3, as DNA: TGCGCCAGCAGCCAAGTGATGGACAGGTTAGGGACCGGGGAGCTGTTTTTT.

V gene TRBV7-2 combines with J gene TRBJ2-1; TRBD2 matches at 7 bases. This CDR3 region has 17 residues. Germline trimming cut 5 bases from V and 0 bases from J; bases unmatched to any gene: 10. The germline V gene has CDR1 SGHTA and CDR2 FQGNSA. Here the CDR3 reads CASSPRSGESSYNEQFF. The CDR3 bases are TGTGCCAGCAGCCCACGGAGCGGGGAGAGCTCCTACAATGAGCAGTTCTTC.

The J gene is TRBJ2-3, the V gene TRBV28, with 9 positions matching TRBD2. The CDR3 covers 15 residues. Germline lookup yields CDR1 MDHEN and CDR2 SYDVKM. Germline trimming cut 2 bases from V and 1 base from J; bases unmatched to any gene: 1. CDR3 loop: CASSLIAGGTDTQYF. CDR3 coding DNA: TGTGCCAGCAGTTTAATAGCGGGGGGCACAGATACGCAGTATTTT. Together with reference TRBV28 and TRBJ2-3, the CDR3 gives the full variable domain: DVKVTQSSRYLVKRTGEKVFLECVQDMDHENMFWYRQDPGLGLRLIYFSYDVKMKEKGDIPEGYSVSREKKERFSLILESASTNQTSMYLCASSLIAGGTDTQYFGPGTRLTVL.

The chain uses TRBV7-2 and TRBJ1-5, with D maybe TRBD1 (5 bases). The V and J ends lost 2 bases and 5 bases respectively, with 10 bases between them. CDR1 is SGHTA, CDR2 FQGNSA, per germline. The CDR3 runs 14 residues. The DNA of the CDR3 is TGTGCCAGCAGCTTAAGGGGTGGGGATCAGCCCCAGCATTTT. Translated: CASSLRGGDQPQHF.

The gene calls are TRBV4-3 and TRBJ2-5; D is unresolved. Trimming removed 0 bases at V and 5 bases at J, with 13 bases between. Germline CDR1 reads LGHNA; CDR2 reads YSLEER. There are 15 residues in the CDR3. Here the CDR3 reads CASSQDLLARETQYF. In DNA form, the CDR3 reads TGCGCCAGCAGCCAAGATTTACTGGCCAGGGAGACCCAGTACTTC.

This sequence joins TRBV2 and TRBJ1-1, with no clear D. The CDR3 consists of 12 residues. The V gene's germline CDR1 is SNHLY and CDR2 FYNNEI. The germline V and J ends were trimmed by 6 bases and 0 bases, with 5 bases remaining between them. CDR3: CASSVMNTEAFF. The CDR3 DNA follows: TGTGCCAGCAGCGTTATGAACACTGAAGCTTTCTTT.

This chain connects TRBV2 to TRBJ2-7, with 12 bases fitting TRBD2. The CDR3 is 13 amino acids. V shed 10 bases, J shed 7 bases, and the junction held 8 bases outside the gene matches. Germline CDR1 and CDR2: SNHLY and FYNNEI. The CDR3 nucleotides are TGTGCCAACCGAGCTAGCGGGAGGGGGGAGCAGTACTTC. Residues: CANRASGRGEQYF.

This clone was detected a few times. V usage is TRBV18 and J usage is TRBJ1-2, with D possibly being TRBD1 (5 bases). The CDR3 covers 14 residues. Germline V lookup: CDR1 KGHSH, CDR2 LQKENI. The ends were cut back, 0 bases at V and 6 bases at J, with 11 bases in the middle. CDR3 nucleotide sequence: TGTGCCAGCTCACCACCGGGGGGGAAGAATGGCTACACCTTC. Its translation: CASSPPGGKNGYTF.

The chain combines TRBV5-1 with TRBJ1-1, with D perhaps matching TRBD1 (5 bases). The CDR3 runs 15 residues. The V and J ends lost 4 bases and 0 bases respectively, with 13 bases between them. CDR1 is SGHRS, CDR2 YFSETQ, per germline. The CDR3 bases are TGCGCCAGCAGCCCCGGAGGGGTGGTGAACACTGAAGCTTTCTTT. It codes for CASSPGGVVNTEAFF.

This chain uses TRBV21-1 with TRBJ1-5; the table names TRBD1, a call not compared with the DNA. TRBV21-1 is noted as a pseudogene. The CDR3 is 20 residues long. CDR3 DNA sequence: TGTGCCAGCAGCAAAAAGGGACAGGGGAGTCTGTATTATAGCAATCAGCCCCAGCATTTT. This encodes CASSKKGQGSLYYSNQPQHF.